This T cell receptor beta chain was observed in a study of OX40 agonist ivuxolimab in advanced cancers. Study-wide context: Subjects had a mean age of around 60 years, with a range of 23 to 79; roughly 80% were male. Earlier anti-PD-1, anti-PD-L1 or anti-CTLA-4 therapy was permitted; about 38% had received some. Points from the study as a whole: Expanded clones tended on average to be more numerous among CD8+ T cells than CD4+.

Some clones are missing from TCRdb's copy, which holds only in-frame ones; the method was immunoSEQ multiplex PCR. The sample yields roughly 66,000 clones, 80% to 85% seen once. The CDR3 is 17 residues long. J gave up 2 bases and V 1 base, and 7 bases lay outside the gene matches. CDR1 is LNHNV, CDR2 YYDKDF, per germline (reference sequence). Note on this clone: Its specificity is unknown.

This chain joins TRBV15 and TRBJ1-5, with 8 bases matching TRBD1. The sequence came from an adult with an advanced solid tumor such as melanoma, head and neck, liver or kidney cancer. Material: CD4+ or CD8+ T cells sorted from blood, obtained in a trial of the OX40 agonist ivuxolimab. The CDR3, as DNA: TGTGCCACCAGCAGAGTAACAGGACAGGGTGGCAATCAGCCCCAGCATTTT. Translated: CATSRVTGQGGNQPQHF.